This TCR beta chain was observed in a study of naive and memory T cell subsets. In this sample, this clonotype turned up many times. Its specificity is not known. Ligated cDNA underwent four rounds of PCR with nested alpha and beta constant region primers and SP2. TCRdb re-called the UMI-ligation and nested PCR reads through MiXCR, storing one row per CDR3 protein. The table has tens of thousands of distinct CDR3 sequences, roughly 11% seen once; the top ten hold roughly 3.6%. Overall study findings and caveats: TCRs were reportedly recovered from both biopsy types, mostly tuberculin test sites.

The sample's treatment: skin biopsy from PPD injection site in Mantoux-positive individual. A UMI-containing oligonucleotide was joined by 3' ligation to the TCR cDNA template. V was trimmed by 0 bases and J by 0 bases, leaving 5 bases between them. This CDR3 has 13 amino acids. Per the germline V gene, CDR1 is DFQATT and CDR2 is SNEGSKA (reference sequence). Material: skin, obtained from a tuberculin skin test site. This chain links TRBV20-1 with TRBJ1-1; the D is unclear. This sequence was found in an adult in good health. This chain's CDR3 is CSARDSMNTEAFF. CDR3 coding DNA: TGCAGTGCTAGAGACAGCATGAACACTGAAGCTTTCTTT.